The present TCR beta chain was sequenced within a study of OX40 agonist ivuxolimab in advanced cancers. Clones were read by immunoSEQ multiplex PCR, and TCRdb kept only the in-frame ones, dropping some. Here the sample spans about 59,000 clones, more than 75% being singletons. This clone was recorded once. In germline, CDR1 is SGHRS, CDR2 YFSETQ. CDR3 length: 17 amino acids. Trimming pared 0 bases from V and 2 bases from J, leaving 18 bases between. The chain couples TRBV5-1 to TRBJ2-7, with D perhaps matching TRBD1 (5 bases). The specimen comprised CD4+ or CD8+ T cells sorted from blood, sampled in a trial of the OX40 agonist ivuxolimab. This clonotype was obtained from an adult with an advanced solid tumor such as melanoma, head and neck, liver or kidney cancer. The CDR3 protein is CASSLVSGNSLPYEQYF. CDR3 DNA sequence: TGCGCCAGCAGCTTGGTTTCAGGGAACTCCCTACCCTACGAGCAGTACTTC.